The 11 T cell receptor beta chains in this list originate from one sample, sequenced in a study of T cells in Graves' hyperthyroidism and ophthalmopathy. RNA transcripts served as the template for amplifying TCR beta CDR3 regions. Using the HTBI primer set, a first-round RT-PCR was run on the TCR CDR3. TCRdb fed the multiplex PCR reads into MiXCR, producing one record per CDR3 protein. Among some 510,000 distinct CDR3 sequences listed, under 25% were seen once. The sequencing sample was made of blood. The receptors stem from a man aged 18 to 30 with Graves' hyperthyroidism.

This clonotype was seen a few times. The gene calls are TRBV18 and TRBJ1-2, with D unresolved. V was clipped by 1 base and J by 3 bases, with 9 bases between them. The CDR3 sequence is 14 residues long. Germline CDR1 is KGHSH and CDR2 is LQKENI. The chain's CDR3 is CASSPRAEDYGYTF. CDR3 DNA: TGTGCCAGCTCACCACGGGCGGAAGACTATGGCTACACCTTC.

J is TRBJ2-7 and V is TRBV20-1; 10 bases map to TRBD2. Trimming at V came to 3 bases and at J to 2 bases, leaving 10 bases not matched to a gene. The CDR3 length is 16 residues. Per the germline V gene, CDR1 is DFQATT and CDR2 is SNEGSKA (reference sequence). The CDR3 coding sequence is TGCAGTGCTAGTTTAGGCCCGGGACTAGCGACCTACGAGCAGTACTTC. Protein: CSASLGPGLATYEQYF.

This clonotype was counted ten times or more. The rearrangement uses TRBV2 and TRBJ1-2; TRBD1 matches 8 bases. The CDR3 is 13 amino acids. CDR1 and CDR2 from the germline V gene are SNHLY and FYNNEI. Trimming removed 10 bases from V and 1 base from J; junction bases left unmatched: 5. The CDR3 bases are TGTGCCACCGGGACAGGAGATAACTATGGCTACACCTTC. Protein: CATGTGDNYGYTF.

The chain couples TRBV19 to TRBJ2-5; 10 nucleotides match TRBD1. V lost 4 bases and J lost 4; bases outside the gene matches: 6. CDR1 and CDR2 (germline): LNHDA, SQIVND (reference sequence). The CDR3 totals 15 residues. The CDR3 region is CASSSAGTGVETQYF. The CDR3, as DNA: TGTGCCAGTAGTAGTGCCGGGACAGGGGTAGAGACCCAGTACTTC.

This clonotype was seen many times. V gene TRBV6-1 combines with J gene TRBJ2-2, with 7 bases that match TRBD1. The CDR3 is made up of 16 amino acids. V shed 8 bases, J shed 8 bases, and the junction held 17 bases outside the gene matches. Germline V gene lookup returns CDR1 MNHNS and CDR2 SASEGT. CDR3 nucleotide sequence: TGTGCCAGCTCCCCGCCTCACACAGGGGTGATAGGGGAGCTGTTTTTT. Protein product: CASSPPHTGVIGELFF.

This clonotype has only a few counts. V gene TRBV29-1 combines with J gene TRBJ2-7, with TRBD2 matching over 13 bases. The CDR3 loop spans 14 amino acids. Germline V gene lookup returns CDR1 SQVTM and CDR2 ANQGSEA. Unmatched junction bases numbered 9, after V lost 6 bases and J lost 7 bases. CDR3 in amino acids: CSVILAGGLREQYF. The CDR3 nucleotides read TGCAGCGTCATACTAGCGGGGGGGCTTCGGGAGCAGTACTTC.

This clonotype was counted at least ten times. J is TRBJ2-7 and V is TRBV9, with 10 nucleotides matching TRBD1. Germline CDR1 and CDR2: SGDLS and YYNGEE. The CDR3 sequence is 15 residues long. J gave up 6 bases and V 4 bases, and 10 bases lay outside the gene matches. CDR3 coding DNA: TGTGCCAGCAGCCCCTTCGGACAGGGGGAGACCGAGCAGTACTTC. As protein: CASSPFGQGETEQYF.

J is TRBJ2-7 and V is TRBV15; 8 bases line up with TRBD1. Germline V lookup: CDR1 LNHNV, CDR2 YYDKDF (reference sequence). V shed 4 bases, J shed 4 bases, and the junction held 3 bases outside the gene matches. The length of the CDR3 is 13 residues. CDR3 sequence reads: CATSTGTGYEQYF. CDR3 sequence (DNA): TGTGCCACCAGCACGGGGACAGGTTACGAGCAGTACTTC.

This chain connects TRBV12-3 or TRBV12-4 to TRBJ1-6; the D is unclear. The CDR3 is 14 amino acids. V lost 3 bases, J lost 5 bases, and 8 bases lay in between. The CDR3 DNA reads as TGTGCCAGCAGTTTGGCAGATAATAATTCACCCCTCCACTTT. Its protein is CASSLADNNSPLHF.

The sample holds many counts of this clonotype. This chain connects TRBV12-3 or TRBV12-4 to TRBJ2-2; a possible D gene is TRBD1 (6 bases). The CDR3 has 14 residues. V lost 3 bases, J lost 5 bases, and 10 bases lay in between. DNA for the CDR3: TGTGCCAGCAGTTTCAGGGGTCAGACCGGGGAGCTGTTTTTT. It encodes CASSFRGQTGELFF.

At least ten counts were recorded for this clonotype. The CDR3 DNA reads TGTGCCAGCAGTTTAATTAGTCCACAAGAGACCCAGTACTTC. This codes for CASSLISPQETQYF. V is TRBV27 and J is TRBJ2-5; the D is unclear. Trimming cost V 2 bases and J 2 bases, with 9 bases left between them. Germline values: CDR1 MNHEY, CDR2 SMNVEV (reference sequence). The CDR3 length is 14 residues.